One sample yielded the 15 T cell receptor beta chains listed below, sequenced in a study of cytomegalovirus exposure and HLA in healthy donors. With 60 Vbeta and 13 Jbeta primers, the PCR was carried out. Sequencing was performed with immunoSEQ multiplex PCR; in TCRdb, only in-frame clones are kept and a portion is missing. Here the sample spans approximately 190,000 clones, about four fifths being singletons. Sample: PBMCs. These receptor sequences come from a young woman in good health and CMV-seropositive.

The table lists this clone with a few counts. This chain connects TRBV5-4 to TRBJ1-1; D may be TRBD1 (5 bases). The CDR3 length is 13 residues. Trimming pared 4 bases from V and 4 bases from J, leaving 11 bases between. Germline assignment: CDR1 SGHNT and CDR2 YYREEE (reference sequence). The CDR3 nucleotides are TGTGCCAGCAGCGCTCCGGGGGGCACTGAAGCTTTCTTT. Residues: CASSAPGGTEAFF.

This clone was counted a few times. This chain connects TRBV28 to TRBJ1-1; D possibly corresponds to TRBD1 (5 bases). Germline V lookup: CDR1 MDHEN, CDR2 SYDVKM. This CDR3 spans 14 amino acids. V was cut by 2 bases and J by 4 bases, with 11 bases left in between. The CDR3 sequence is CASSLGGGVTEAFF. As DNA, the CDR3 is TGTGCCAGCAGTTTAGGGGGAGGAGTCACTGAAGCTTTCTTT.

The V and J genes are TRBV28 and TRBJ2-7; 7 bases line up with TRBD1. Looked up from germline, CDR1 is MDHEN and CDR2 is SYDVKM. The V segment lost 4 bases and the J segment 5 bases; nucleotides outside the gene matches: 11. This CDR3 comprises 15 residues. The chain's CDR3 is CASSSGTGTVHEQYF. The CDR3 bases are TGTGCCAGCAGTTCGGGGACCGGGACAGTCCACGAGCAGTACTTC.

J is TRBJ2-3 and V is TRBV7-8; no clear D. CDR3 length equals 13 residues. V was cut by 1 base and J by 4 bases, with 6 bases left in between. In germline, CDR1 is SGHVS, CDR2 FQNEAQ. DNA for the CDR3: TGTGCCAGCAGCTTAGGCGGCCCAGATACGCAGTATTTT. This gives the protein CASSLGGPDTQYF.

The V call is TRBV5-4, the J call TRBJ1-1; 8 bases are shared with TRBD1. The CDR3 length is 15 residues. Germline V lookup: CDR1 SGHNT, CDR2 YYREEE (reference sequence). The V and J ends lost 4 bases and 2 bases, in that order; junction bases with no gene match: 7. CDR3 nucleotide sequence: TGTGCCAGCAGCCGAGGGGACAGGCGCAACACTGAAGCTTTCTTT. Encoded protein: CASSRGDRRNTEAFF. Complete variable domain (other parts from reference TRBV5-4 and TRBJ1-1): ETGVTQSPTHLIKTRGQQVTLRCSSQSGHNTVSWYQQALGQGPQFIFQYYREEENGRGNFPPRFSGLQFPNYSSELNVNALELDDSALYLCASSRGDRRNTEAFFGQGTRLTVV.

The chain couples TRBV9 to TRBJ2-2; a weak D match, TRBD2 (6 bases). V gave up 4 bases and J gave up 7 bases, with 11 bases separating them. The CDR3 is made up of 13 amino acids. Germline CDR1 is SGDLS and CDR2 is YYNGEE. The CDR3 DNA sequence: TGTGCCAGCAGCCCTAGGCGGGACGGGGAGCTGTTTTTT. The encoded protein is CASSPRRDGELFF.

The rearrangement links TRBV6-6 to TRBJ2-7; 11 positions agree with TRBD2. Losses at the gene ends were 6 bases for V and 3 bases for J; bases not matched to a gene: 10. This CDR3 is 16 amino acids long. Germline lookup yields CDR1 MNHNY and CDR2 SVGAGI (reference sequence). The CDR3: CASSYSGGAVNYEQYF. Written as DNA, the CDR3 is TGTGCCAGCAGCTATAGCGGGGGGGCCGTTAACTACGAGCAGTACTTC.

The chain combines TRBV7-8 with TRBJ1-5; D unresolved. The CDR3 is 17 amino acids. V was shortened by 1 base and J by 0 bases, with 13 bases between the two germline ends. Germline CDR1 reads SGHVS; CDR2 reads FQNEAQ. CDR3 bases: TGTGCCAGCAGCTTAGTTCGACACGCAAATAGCAATCAGCCCCAGCATTTT. Translating it yields CASSLVRHANSNQPQHF.

The V call is TRBV6-1, the J call TRBJ2-1; D perhaps matches TRBD1 (6 bases). CDR1 is MNHNS and CDR2 is SASEGT in the germline V gene. The CDR3 extends over 17 amino acids. The V and J ends lost 1 base and 3 bases respectively, with 16 bases between them. The CDR3 here is CASSEEGAGADYNEQFF. CDR3 coding DNA: TGTGCCAGCAGTGAAGAAGGGGCAGGGGCCGACTACAATGAGCAGTTCTTC.

This clone was detected once. At one end the junction does not follow the germline gene, possibly because of a read error. The chain uses TRBV7-9 and TRBJ2-3; 8 bases match TRBD2. CDR1 is SEHNR, CDR2 FQNEAQ, per germline (reference sequence). The CDR3 totals 12 residues. This CDR3 reads CASGLTSAAQYF. Written as DNA, the CDR3 is TGTGCCAGCGGCTTGACTAGCGCCGCGCAGTATTTT.

The sample holds a few counts of this clone. The chain combines TRBV10-1 with TRBJ2-7; D might be TRBD2 (6 bases). This CDR3 is built from 12 residues. Looked up from germline, CDR1 is WNHNN and CDR2 is SYGVQD (reference sequence). V was pared by 6 bases and J by 7 bases, with 13 bases between. CDR3 amino acids: CASRGGDGEQYF. The DNA of the CDR3 is TGCGCCAGCAGGGGGGGAGATGGGGAGCAGTACTTC.

The chain has TRBV19 and TRBJ1-4; TRBD1 agrees at 9 bases. This CDR3 has 12 residues. Germline V gene lookup returns CDR1 LNHDA and CDR2 SQIVND (reference sequence). J lost 8 bases, V lost 9 bases, and 4 bases had no gene match. In DNA form, the CDR3 reads TGTGCCAGCGGACAGGGGCGAGAAAAACTGTTTTTT. Translation: CASGQGREKLFF.

The chain couples TRBV7-9 to TRBJ2-3; possibly TRBD2 for D (6 bases). Germline V gene sequence: CDR1 SEHNR, CDR2 FQNEAQ (reference sequence). V was shortened by 1 base and J by 2 bases, with 7 bases between the two germline ends. This CDR3 comprises 14 residues. The CDR3: CASSLGGTTDTQYF. The CDR3 nucleotides read TGTGCCAGCAGCTTAGGCGGGACCACAGATACGCAGTATTTT.

The chain is built from TRBV4-1 and TRBJ2-1; 13 bases match TRBD2. The CDR3 totals 14 residues. The V and J ends lost 6 bases and 7 bases, in that order; junction bases with no gene match: 3. CDR1 is MGHRA and CDR2 is YSYEKL in the germline V gene. The CDR3, as DNA: TGCGCCAGCAGACCGACTAGCGGGAGGAATGAGCAGTTCTTC. Encoded protein: CASRPTSGRNEQFF.

This rearrangement joins TRBV7-3 to TRBJ2-1; D not resolved. Germline V lookup: CDR1 SGHTA, CDR2 FQGTGA. V was pared by 1 base and J by 0 bases, with 10 bases between. The CDR3 has 16 amino acids. CDR3 DNA: TGTGCCAGCAGCTTAAGCCTACTCAACTCCTACAATGAGCAGTTCTTC. Its protein product is CASSLSLLNSYNEQFF.